Given below is one T cell receptor beta chain in context. Its antigen is not known. This specimen comes from a study of immune evolution from preneoplasia to lung adenocarcinoma. CDR3 length equals 15 residues. Trimming pared 1 base from V and 3 bases from J, leaving 12 bases between. Germline values: CDR1 SNHLY, CDR2 FYNNEI. Study-level points and caveats: Normal lung had highest clonality; later lesions appeared denser, more diverse.

Some clones are missing from TCRdb's copy, which holds only in-frame ones; the method was immunoSEQ multiplex PCR. The sample holds 9,900 or so clones, around three quarters seen once. The clonotype originates from a person in their 60s with lung adenocarcinoma. Some clones in this sample may be carry-over from other donors' samples. The chain joins TRBV2 to TRBJ1-1; possibly TRBD1 for D (6 bases). Sequenced input: FFPE normal lung tissue adjacent to the tumor. The CDR3 is CASSEGGPGDTEAFF. CDR3 bases: TGTGCCAGCAGTGAAGGAGGGCCAGGGGACACTGAAGCTTTCTTT.